This TCR beta chain was documented in a study of blood T cell repertoires in COVID-19. Study at large: Collection of acute and convalescent COVID-19 samples took place in the United States, Italy and Spain.

Original data processing: Nucleated cell counts were estimated from reference gene primer amplification. Generated by immunoSEQ multiplex PCR, the TCRdb table keeps only in-frame clones and is missing some. V and J calls plus clone size are reproduced from that table; the DNA served to infer D and trimming. The sample has 170,000 or so clones; around 84% are singletons. V was cut by 2 bases and J by 8 bases, with 19 bases left in between. The CDR3 is 15 amino acids. From germline, CDR1 is SGHRS and CDR2 YFSETQ. The V call is TRBV5-1, the J call TRBJ1-2; no clear D. Sequencing was done on a sample of peripheral blood. The receptor's source is a man between 50 and 59 years old with active or convalescent COVID-19. This chain's CDR3 is CASSFGMGDRRGYTF. CDR3 coding DNA: TGCGCCAGCAGCTTTGGAATGGGCGATCGACGGGGCTACACCTTC.